This record looks at one TCR beta chain sequence and its context. The antigen is unknown. The CDR3 sequence is 16 residues long. Germline CDR1 and CDR2: MGHRA and YSYEKL. Trimming stripped 0 bases from V and 0 bases from J, with 9 bases between. This record comes from a study of T cell responses to AZD1222 COVID-19 vaccine. Only in-frame clones appear in the TCRdb table, and some are missing; sequencing was by immunoSEQ multiplex PCR. The table lists about 140,000 clones. Study results and limitations: Only six or seven AZD1222 recipients were seropositive at baseline.

The TCR originated in an adult in good health. Sequencing was performed on peripheral blood. The chain combines TRBV4-1 with TRBJ1-5; D is unresolved. CDR3 loop: CASSQEPGISNQPQHF. CDR3 sequence (DNA): TGCGCCAGCAGCCAAGAACCGGGAATTAGCAATCAGCCCCAGCATTTT.